The 19 T cell receptor beta chains below were found in one sample sequenced in a study of blood T cells in healthy people across ages. Next came a second PCR, run for about 6 to 12 cycles, which used a sample-barcoded 5' primer along with a J-beta primer mix. From the 5' RACE reads, TCRdb called clonotypes with MiXCR, one entry per CDR3 protein. The table lists some 1,800,000 distinct CDR3 sequences, approximately 39% of them singletons. Sequencing used blood. Receptor source: a human donor in good health.

V is TRBV24-1 and J is TRBJ2-1; TRBD2 might be the D (6 bases). The CDR3 spans 14 residues. The ends were cut back, 4 bases at V and 6 bases at J, with 12 bases in the middle. Germline CDR1 KGHDR, CDR2 SFDVKD. The CDR3 loop is CATSETSLGNEQFF. The CDR3 region has the DNA TGTGCCACCAGTGAAACTAGCCTCGGCAATGAGCAGTTCTTC.

CDR3 in amino acids: CASSLVWGLAGASYNEQFF. DNA of the CDR3: TGCGCCAGCAGCTTGGTTTGGGGACTAGCGGGGGCCTCCTACAATGAGCAGTTCTTC. The chain employs TRBV5-1 and TRBJ2-1, with 14 bases lining up with TRBD2. V lost 0 bases and J lost 0; bases outside the gene matches: 5. Germline CDR1 SGHRS, CDR2 YFSETQ. The CDR3 is 19 amino acids.

The chain joins TRBV6-2 or TRBV6-3 to TRBJ2-4; D is unclear. Looked up from germline, CDR1 is MNHEY and CDR2 is SVGEGT. The CDR3 covers 15 residues. Trimming stripped 10 bases from V and 0 bases from J, with 16 bases between. The CDR3: CANSSSVLAKNIQYF. In DNA, the CDR3 is TGTGCCAACAGCTCTTCTGTACTAGCCAAAAACATTCAGTACTTC.

This chain uses TRBV12-3 or TRBV12-4 with TRBJ2-7; D may be TRBD2 (5 bases). This CDR3 has 14 amino acids. V was shortened by 3 bases and J by 5 bases, with 14 bases between the two germline ends. This chain's CDR3 is CASSLWTGRDEQYF. CDR3 bases: TGTGCCAGCAGTTTGTGGACTGGGCGAGACGAGCAGTACTTC.

This rearrangement joins TRBV25-1 to TRBJ2-3, with 13 bases aligning to TRBD2. Germline V gives CDR1 MGHDK, CDR2 SYGVNS. The J segment lost 14 bases and the V segment lost 2 bases, leaving 10 bases of the junction unmatched. The CDR3 contains 15 residues. The DNA of the CDR3 is TGTGCCAGCAGTGAAGGACCCGGACTAGCGGGGGACATGTATTTT. Amino acids: CASSEGPGLAGDMYF.

The table lists this clonotype with a few counts. V gene TRBV7-3 combines with J gene TRBJ2-4; tentative D call: TRBD1 (6 bases). Gene TRBJ2-7 matches the end of the DNA better, so the J call may be wrong. Germline V gives CDR1 SGHTA, CDR2 FQGTGA. There are 14 residues in the CDR3. For the CDR3, the DNA is TGTGCCAGCAGCTTAAACGGCAGGGGATACGAGCAGTACTTC. This encodes CASSLNGRGYEQYF.

The chain is built from TRBV7-9 and TRBJ1-3; D is unresolved. Between the trimmed V and J ends, which lost 2 bases and 0 bases, there was a span of 17 bases. Germline loops: CDR1 SEHNR, CDR2 FQNEAQ (reference sequence). The CDR3 has 18 residues. CDR3 nucleotides: TGTGCCAGCAGCTTATCCTCAACGTCCTCCTTCTCTGGAAACACCATATATTTT. It specifies CASSLSSTSSFSGNTIYF.

There are a few counts of this clonotype. The gene calls are TRBV7-2 and TRBJ2-3; the match to TRBD1 covers 7 bases. Trimming took 6 bases from V and 4 from J; bases not matched to a gene: 4. Germline loops: CDR1 SGHTA, CDR2 FQGNSA. The CDR3 has 13 amino acids. CDR3 residues: CASRRDRADTQYF. The CDR3 DNA reads TGTGCCAGCAGACGCGACAGGGCAGATACGCAGTATTTT.

The CDR3 spells CASSGRATNYGYTF. The CDR3 nucleotides are TGTGCCAGCAGTGGAAGAGCTACCAACTATGGCTACACCTTC. The J gene is TRBJ1-2, the V gene TRBV6-1; D remains ambiguous. V lost 4 bases and J lost 2, with 11 bases in between. The CDR3 runs to 14 residues. Germline V CDR1 and CDR2: MNHNS, SASEGT.

This clonotype was seen more than once but under ten times. The chain couples TRBV4-2 to TRBJ2-1; D is perhaps TRBD1 or TRBD2 (6 bases each). Germline CDR1 LGHNA, CDR2 YNFKEQ. This CDR3 has 13 residues. Trimming removed 3 bases from V and 7 bases from J, with 10 bases in between. CDR3 sequence: CASSQWRGNEQFF. CDR3 DNA: TGTGCCAGCAGCCAGTGGAGGGGGAATGAGCAGTTCTTC.

This sequence joins TRBV9 and TRBJ1-2, with 10 bases fitting TRBD1. J gave up 3 bases and V 1 base, and 6 bases lay outside the gene matches. Germline V gives CDR1 SGDLS, CDR2 YYNGEE. This CDR3 region has 16 residues. The CDR3 loop reads CASSVTGTGDDYGYTF. The CDR3 DNA reads as TGTGCCAGCAGCGTAACCGGGACAGGGGATGACTATGGCTACACCTTC.

A few counts support this clonotype. This chain links TRBV6-2 or TRBV6-3 with TRBJ2-2, with D uncertain. The CDR3 consists of 16 residues. Germline V gene data show CDR1 as MNHEY and CDR2 as SVGEGT. The V end lost 5 bases, the J end lost 2 bases, and 15 bases lay between the germline ends. CDR3 region: CASSPLSLRNTGELFF. CDR3 in DNA: TGTGCCAGCAGTCCCCTCTCCTTAAGAAACACCGGGGAGCTGTTTTTT.

This clonotype was picked up a small number of times. A much larger clone differs from this one at a single base, so this may be a read error. The chain joins TRBV12-3 or TRBV12-4 to TRBJ2-4, with 7 bases aligning to TRBD1. TRBJ2-7 explains the end of the DNA better; the J call may be wrong. The CDR3 totals 12 residues. CDR3 sequence reads: CASSWDSDEQYF. The DNA of the CDR3 is TGTGCCAGCAGCTGGGACAGCGACGAGCAGTACTTC.

About this clonotype itself: A junction end diverges from the germline sequence, so it may reflect a read error. The CDR3 DNA follows: TGTGTCAGCAGCGTAGACGGGGGGGCGTGCAATGAGCAGTTCTTC. It encodes CVSSVDGGACNEQFF. The rearrangement links TRBV9 to TRBJ2-1, with 8 positions matching TRBD2. Germline CDR1 reads SGDLS; CDR2 reads YYNGEE. The length of the CDR3 is 15 residues.

The rearrangement uses TRBV5-6 and TRBJ2-4; no clear D. The V end lost 8 bases, the J end lost 1 base, and 13 bases lay between the germline ends. Germline CDR1 and CDR2: SGHDT and YYEEEE. The CDR3 has 14 amino acids. The CDR3 nucleotides read TGTGCCAGTTCGTCAGTGAGTGCCAAAAACATTCAGTACTTC. It codes for CASSSVSAKNIQYF. The full variable domain, with the rest looked up from reference TRBV5-6 and TRBJ2-4, is DAGVTQSPTHLIKTRGQQVTLRCSPKSGHDTVSWYQQALGQGPQFIFQYYEEEERQRGNFPDRFSGHQFPNYSSELNVNALLLGDSALYLCASSSVSAKNIQYFGAGTRLSVL.

The chain is built from TRBV12-5 and TRBJ2-1; 8 bases match TRBD2. CDR1 and CDR2 from the germline V gene are LGHNT and FRNRAP. With 3 bases clipped from V and 3 bases from J, the junction kept 13 bases outside the gene matches. This CDR3 is 18 amino acids long. The CDR3, as DNA: TGTGCTAGTGGTTTCCTACCTTCCAGCGGGGGCCACTACAATGAGCAGTTCTTC. Encoded protein: CASGFLPSSGGHYNEQFF.

This clonotype was picked up a small number of times. The chain employs TRBV6-5 and TRBJ1-1; D may be TRBD1 (5 bases). Germline V gene data show CDR1 as MNHEY and CDR2 as SVGAGI. The CDR3 runs to 14 residues. V was cut by 4 bases and J by 1 base, with 10 bases left in between. CDR3 nucleotide sequence: TGTGCCAGCAGTTCCCCGGGGGAGAACACTGAAGCTTTCTTT. Translation: CASSSPGENTEAFF.

This clonotype has a handful of counts. This sequence joins TRBV29-1 and TRBJ2-5, with D possibly matching TRBD2 (6 bases). The V end was cut by 4 bases, the J end by 5 bases, with 14 bases between. In germline, CDR1 is SQVTM, CDR2 ANQGSEA. The CDR3 length is 13 residues. The CDR3, as DNA: TGCAGCGTTGGGCGGGAAAAGAGGGAGACCCAGTACTTC. Encoded protein: CSVGREKRETQYF. Drawing the rest from reference TRBV29-1 and TRBJ2-5, the complete variable domain is SAVISQKPSRDICQRGTSLTIQCQVDSQVTMMFWYRQQPGQSLTLIATANQGSEATYESGFVIDKFPISRPNLTFSTLTVSNMSPEDSSIYLCSVGREKRETQYFGPGTRLLVL.

The chain carries TRBV19 and TRBJ1-4; unclear D gene. CDR3 length: 12 amino acids. Germline lookup yields CDR1 LNHDA and CDR2 SQIVND (reference sequence). Deletions cut 6 bases from V and 8 bases from J, with 10 bases between. The CDR3 reads CASRGPEEKLFF. The CDR3 coding sequence is TGTGCCAGTAGGGGCCCGGAGGAAAAACTGTTTTTT.